This is a list of T cell receptor beta chains from one sample in a study of shared clonotypes between healthy human individuals. This table comes from immunoSEQ multiplex PCR, and its TCRdb copy is limited to in-frame clones, with some not included. The sample lists about 2.1 million clones, approximately 92% occurring once. The sequencing sample was made of naive CD8+ T cells from PBMCs. The origin of the receptors is a man between 18 and 35 years old in good health. Some clones in this sample may be carry-over from other donors' samples. Each CDR3 is given with its conserved first and last residue. The order of the fields is D gene, clone size, J gene, V gene, CDR3 protein, CDR3 DNA. A D gene is named only where the DNA matches it firmly. Expanded clones are given a class, and other clones once, few, many or no size at all.

D: -; size: few; J: TRBJ1-2; V: TRBV29-1; CDR3: CSVKDRTGGYTF; DNA: TGCAGCGTTAAAGACAGGACGGGAGGCTACACCTTC
D: TRBD1; size: -; J: TRBJ2-7; V: TRBV2; CDR3: CASSALDRGSNEQYF; DNA: TGTGCCAGCAGCGCTCTGGACAGGGGGTCTAACGAGCAGTACTTC
D: TRBD2; size: -; J: TRBJ2-1; V: TRBV15; CDR3: CATSGGSGDEQFF; DNA: TGTGCCACCAGCGGCGGGAGTGGGGATGAGCAGTTCTTC
D: TRBD2; size: -; J: TRBJ2-7; V: TRBV19; CDR3: CASSIVREVPSYEQYF; DNA: TGTGCCAGTAGTATCGTCCGGGAGGTTCCTTCCTACGAGCAGTACTTC
D: TRBD2; size: -; J: TRBJ2-3; V: TRBV2; CDR3: CAGGTSGADTQYF; DNA: TGTGCCGGAGGGACTAGCGGGGCGGATACGCAGTATTTT
D: -; size: once; J: TRBJ2-2; V: TRBV27; CDR3: CASSSIANTGELFF; DNA: TGTGCCAGCAGTTCGATAGCGAACACCGGGGAGCTGTTTTTT
D: -; size: -; J: TRBJ1-1; V: TRBV6-5; CDR3: CASSYGGQNTEAFF; DNA: TGTGCCAGCAGTTACGGGGGACAGAACACTGAAGCTTTCTTT
D: -; size: -; J: TRBJ2-2; V: TRBV9; CDR3: CASSVVPSRTGELFF; DNA: TGTGCCAGCAGCGTAGTTCCTAGTAGGACCGGGGAGCTGTTTTTT
D: TRBD2; size: -; J: TRBJ2-5; V: TRBV6-5; CDR3: CASSYTDGLARETQYF; DNA: TGTGCCAGCAGTTACACCGATGGACTAGCCAGGGAGACCCAGTACTTC
D: -; size: -; J: TRBJ2-2; V: TRBV5-6; CDR3: CASSLGGAAAGELFF; DNA: TGTGCCAGCAGCTTGGGTGGGGCTGCCGCCGGGGAGCTGTTTTTT
D: -; size: -; J: TRBJ2-4; V: TRBV7-9; CDR3: CASSSFAKAKNIQYF; DNA: TGTGCCAGCAGCTCGTTCGCCAAAGCCAAAAACATTCAGTACTTC
D: TRBD1; size: once; J: TRBJ2-7; V: TRBV19; CDR3: CASSIWQGAAYEQYF; DNA: TGTGCCAGTAGTATCTGGCAGGGGGCCGCCTACGAGCAGTACTTC
D: TRBD2; size: -; J: TRBJ2-1; V: TRBV11-1; CDR3: CASSLVSGGVSYNEQFF; DNA: TGTGCCAGCAGCTTAGTTTCGGGAGGGGTTTCCTACAATGAGCAGTTCTTC
D: -; size: -; J: TRBJ1-5; V: TRBV11-2; CDR3: CASSPREPGQPQHF; DNA: TGTGCCAGCAGCCCCCGCGAGCCCGGTCAGCCCCAGCATTTT
D: -; size: -; J: TRBJ2-1; V: TRBV11-2; CDR3: CASSLARASQFF; DNA: TGTGCCAGCAGCTTAGCACGAGCTAGCCAGTTCTTC
D: -; size: -; J: TRBJ2-1; V: TRBV7-2; CDR3: CASSLGRVGPRTYNEQFF; DNA: TGTGCCAGCAGCTTAGGCCGTGTGGGGCCAAGGACTTACAATGAGCAGTTCTTC
D: -; size: -; J: TRBJ2-7; V: TRBV6-1; CDR3: CASSARGASYEQYF; DNA: TGTGCCAGCAGCGCTCGGGGGGCGAGCTACGAGCAGTACTTC
D: -; size: -; J: TRBJ2-5; V: TRBV11-2; CDR3: CASSLDPRETQYF; DNA: TGTGCCAGCAGCTTAGATCCAAGAGAGACCCAGTACTTC
D: TRBD2; size: once; J: TRBJ2-1; V: TRBV2; CDR3: CASSEGLAGHNEQFF; DNA: TGTGCCAGCAGTGAGGGACTAGCGGGGCACAATGAGCAGTTCTTC
D: -; size: -; J: TRBJ1-2; V: TRBV9; CDR3: CASSVDAGRGRGYTF; DNA: TGTGCCAGCAGCGTAGACGCAGGGAGAGGTCGGGGCTACACCTTC
D: -; size: -; J: TRBJ1-2; V: TRBV10-3; CDR3: CAISETNYGYTF; DNA: TGTGCCATCAGTGAGACGAACTATGGCTACACCTTC
D: -; size: -; J: TRBJ1-5; V: TRBV6-5; CDR3: CASSYSRTARHQPQHF; DNA: TGTGCCAGCAGTTACTCACGGACAGCCCGCCATCAGCCCCAGCATTTT
D: -; size: -; J: TRBJ2-7; V: TRBV6-6; CDR3: CASSYYGQRYEQYF; DNA: TGTGCCAGCAGTTACTACGGACAGAGGTACGAGCAGTACTTC
D: -; size: -; J: TRBJ2-7; V: TRBV28; CDR3: CASSPLHEQYF; DNA: TGTGCCAGCAGTCCCCTCCACGAGCAGTACTTC
D: -; size: -; J: TRBJ1-2; V: TRBV27; CDR3: CASSFLDNLDYGYTF; DNA: TGTGCCAGCAGTTTTCTGGACAACCTAGACTATGGCTACACCTTC
D: -; size: -; J: TRBJ1-1; V: TRBV7-9; CDR3: CASSLRAGLNTEAFF; DNA: TGTGCCAGCAGCTTAAGGGCAGGGTTGAACACTGAAGCTTTCTTT
D: TRBD2; size: -; J: TRBJ2-1; V: TRBV2; CDR3: CASRQGTSGNPGSSYNEQFF; DNA: TGTGCCAGCAGACAAGGGACTAGCGGGAATCCGGGGAGCTCCTACAATGAGCAGTTCTTC
D: -; size: -; J: TRBJ1-2; V: TRBV7-9; CDR3: CASSLSTSGYGYTF; DNA: TGTGCCAGCAGCTTAAGCACGTCGGGCTATGGCTACACCTTC
D: -; size: -; J: TRBJ2-6; V: TRBV28; CDR3: CASSPRPGPGANVLTF; DNA: TGTGCCAGCAGTCCTCGCCCCGGCCCTGGGGCCAACGTCCTGACTTTC
D: -; size: -; J: TRBJ2-1; V: TRBV27; CDR3: CASSPADRNNEQFF; DNA: TGTGCCAGCAGTCCCGCTGACAGGAACAATGAGCAGTTCTTC
D: -; size: -; J: TRBJ2-1; V: TRBV4-3; CDR3: CASSQGPGLEVNNEQFF; DNA: TGCGCCAGCAGCCAAGGCCCGGGACTGGAGGTCAACAATGAGCAGTTCTTC